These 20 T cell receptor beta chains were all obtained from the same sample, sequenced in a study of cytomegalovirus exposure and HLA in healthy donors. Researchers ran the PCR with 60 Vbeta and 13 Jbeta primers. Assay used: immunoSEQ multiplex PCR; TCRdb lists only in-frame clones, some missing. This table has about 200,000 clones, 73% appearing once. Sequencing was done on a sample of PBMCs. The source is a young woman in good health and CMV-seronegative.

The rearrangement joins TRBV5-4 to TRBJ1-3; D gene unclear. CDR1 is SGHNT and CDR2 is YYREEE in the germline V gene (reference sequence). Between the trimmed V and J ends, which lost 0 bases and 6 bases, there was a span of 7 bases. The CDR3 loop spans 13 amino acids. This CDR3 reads CASSLVEANTIYF. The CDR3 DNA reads TGTGCCAGCAGCTTGGTTGAGGCAAACACCATATATTTT. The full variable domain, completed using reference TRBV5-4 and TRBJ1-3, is ETGVTQSPTHLIKTRGQQVTLRCSSQSGHNTVSWYQQALGQGPQFIFQYYREEENGRGNFPPRFSGLQFPNYSSELNVNALELDDSALYLCASSLVEANTIYFGEGSWLTVV.

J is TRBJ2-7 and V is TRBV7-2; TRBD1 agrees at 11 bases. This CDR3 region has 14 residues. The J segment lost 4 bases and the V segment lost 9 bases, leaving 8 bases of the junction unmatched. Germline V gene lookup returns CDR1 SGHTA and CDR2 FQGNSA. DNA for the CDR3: TGTGCCAGTCAACGGACAGGGGGCTTGTACGAGCAGTACTTC. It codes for CASQRTGGLYEQYF.

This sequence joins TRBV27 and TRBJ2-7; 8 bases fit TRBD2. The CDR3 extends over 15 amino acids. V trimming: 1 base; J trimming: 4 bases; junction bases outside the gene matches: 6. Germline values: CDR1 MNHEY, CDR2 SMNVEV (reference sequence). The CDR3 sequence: CASSLFGGGLYEQYF. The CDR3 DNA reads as TGTGCCAGCAGTTTATTTGGCGGGGGGTTGTACGAGCAGTACTTC.

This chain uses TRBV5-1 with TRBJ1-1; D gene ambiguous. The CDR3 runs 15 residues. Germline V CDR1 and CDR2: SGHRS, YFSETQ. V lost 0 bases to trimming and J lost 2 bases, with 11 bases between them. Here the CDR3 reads CASSLVWQANTEAFF. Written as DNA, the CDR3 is TGCGCCAGCAGCTTGGTTTGGCAGGCAAACACTGAAGCTTTCTTT. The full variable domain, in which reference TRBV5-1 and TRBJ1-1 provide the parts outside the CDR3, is KAGVTQTPRYLIKTRGQQVTLSCSPISGHRSVSWYQQTPGQGLQFLFEYFSETQRNKGNFPGRFSGRQFSNSRSEMNVSTLELGDSALYLCASSLVWQANTEAFFGQGTRLTVV.

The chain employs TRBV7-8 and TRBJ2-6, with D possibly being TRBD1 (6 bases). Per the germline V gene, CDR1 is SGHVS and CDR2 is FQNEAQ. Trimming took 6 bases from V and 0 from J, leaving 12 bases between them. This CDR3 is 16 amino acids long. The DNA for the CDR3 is TGTGCCAGCAGGCCTGGGACACCCTCTGGGGCCAACGTCCTGACTTTC. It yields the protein CASRPGTPSGANVLTF.

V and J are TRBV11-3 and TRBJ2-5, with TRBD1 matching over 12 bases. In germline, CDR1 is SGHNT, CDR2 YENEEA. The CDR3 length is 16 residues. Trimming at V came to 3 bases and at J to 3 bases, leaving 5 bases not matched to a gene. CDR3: CASSFSGTGGEETQYF. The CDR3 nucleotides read TGTGCCAGCAGCTTTTCCGGGACAGGGGGCGAAGAGACCCAGTACTTC.

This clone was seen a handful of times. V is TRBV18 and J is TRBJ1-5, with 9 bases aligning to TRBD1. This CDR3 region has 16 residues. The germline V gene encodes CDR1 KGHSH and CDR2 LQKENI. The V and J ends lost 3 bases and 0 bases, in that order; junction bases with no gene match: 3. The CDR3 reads CASSPDRGDSNQPQHF. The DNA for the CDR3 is TGTGCCAGCTCACCGGACAGGGGTGATAGCAATCAGCCCCAGCATTTT.

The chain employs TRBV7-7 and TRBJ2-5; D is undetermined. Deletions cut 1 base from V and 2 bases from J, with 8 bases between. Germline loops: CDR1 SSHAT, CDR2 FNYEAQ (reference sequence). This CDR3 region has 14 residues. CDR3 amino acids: CASSLDRVQETQYF. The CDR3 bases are TGTGCCAGCAGCTTAGATAGAGTACAAGAGACCCAGTACTTC.

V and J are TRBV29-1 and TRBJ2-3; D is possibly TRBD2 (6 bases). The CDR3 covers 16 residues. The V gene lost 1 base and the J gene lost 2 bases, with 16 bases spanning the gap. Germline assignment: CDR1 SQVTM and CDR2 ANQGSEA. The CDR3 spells CSVEGETSLNTDTQYF. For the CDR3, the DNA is TGCAGCGTTGAAGGGGAGACTAGTCTTAACACAGATACGCAGTATTTT.

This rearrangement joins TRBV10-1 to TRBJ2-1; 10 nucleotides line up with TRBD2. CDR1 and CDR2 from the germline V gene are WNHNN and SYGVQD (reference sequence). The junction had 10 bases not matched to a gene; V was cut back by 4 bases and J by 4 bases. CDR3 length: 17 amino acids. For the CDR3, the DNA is TGCGCCAGCAGTGCCCGGACTAGCGGACGGCCATACAATGAGCAGTTCTTC. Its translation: CASSARTSGRPYNEQFF.

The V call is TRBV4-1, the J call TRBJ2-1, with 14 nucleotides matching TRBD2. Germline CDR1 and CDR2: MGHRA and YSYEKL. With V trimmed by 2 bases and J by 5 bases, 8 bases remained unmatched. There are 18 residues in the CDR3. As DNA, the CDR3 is TGCGCCAGCAGCCAACTTGGACTAGCGGGAGGCAGGGACAATGAGCAGTTCTTC. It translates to CASSQLGLAGGRDNEQFF.

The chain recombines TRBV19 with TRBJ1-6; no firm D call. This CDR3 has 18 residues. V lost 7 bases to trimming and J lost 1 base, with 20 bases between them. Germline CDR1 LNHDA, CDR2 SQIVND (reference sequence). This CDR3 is CASKAGLSKGSYNSPLHF. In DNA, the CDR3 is TGTGCCAGTAAGGCCGGACTGAGCAAAGGATCCTATAATTCACCCCTCCACTTT. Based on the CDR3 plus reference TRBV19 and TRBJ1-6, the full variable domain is DGGITQSPKYLFRKEGQNVTLSCEQNLNHDAMYWYRQDPGQGLRLIYYSQIVNDFQKGDIAEGYSVSREKKESFPLTVTSAQKNPTAFYLCASKAGLSKGSYNSPLHFGNGTRLTVT.

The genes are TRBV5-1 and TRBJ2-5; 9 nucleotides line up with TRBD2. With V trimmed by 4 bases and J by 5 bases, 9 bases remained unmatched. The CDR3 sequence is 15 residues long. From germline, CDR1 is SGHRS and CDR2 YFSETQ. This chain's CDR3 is CASSKLAGVLETQYF. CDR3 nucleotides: TGCGCCAGCAGCAAATTAGCGGGAGTGCTGGAGACCCAGTACTTC.

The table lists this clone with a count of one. The CDR3 DNA sequence: TGTGCCAGCACCTTCCGGGACAGGGGAGGGCAGTACTTC. This sequence encodes CASTFRDRGGQYF. The rearrangement joins TRBV11-2 to TRBJ2-7; 10 bases line up with TRBD1. This CDR3 spans 13 amino acids. CDR1 SGHAT and CDR2 FQNNGV come from the germline V gene. V dropped 7 bases and J dropped 9; count of bases not matched to a gene: 9.

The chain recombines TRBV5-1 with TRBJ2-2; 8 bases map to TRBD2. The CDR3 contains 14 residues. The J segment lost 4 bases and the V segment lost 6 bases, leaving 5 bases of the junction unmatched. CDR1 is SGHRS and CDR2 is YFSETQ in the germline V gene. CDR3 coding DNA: TGCGCCAGCACGGGGGGGCGTACCACCGGGGAGCTGTTTTTT. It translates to CASTGGRTTGELFF.

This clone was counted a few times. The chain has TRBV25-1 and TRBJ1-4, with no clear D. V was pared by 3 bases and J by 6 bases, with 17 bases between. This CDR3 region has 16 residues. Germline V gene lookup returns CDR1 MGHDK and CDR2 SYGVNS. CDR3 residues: CASSDPQELADEKLFF. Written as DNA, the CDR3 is TGTGCCAGCAGTGATCCTCAGGAGCTAGCTGATGAAAAACTGTTTTTT.

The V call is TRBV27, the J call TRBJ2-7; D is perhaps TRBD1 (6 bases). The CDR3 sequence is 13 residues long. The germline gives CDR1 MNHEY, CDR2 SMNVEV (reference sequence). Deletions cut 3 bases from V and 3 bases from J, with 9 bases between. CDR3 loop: CASSFRGLYEQYF. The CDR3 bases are TGTGCCAGCAGTTTCAGGGGTCTCTACGAGCAGTACTTC.

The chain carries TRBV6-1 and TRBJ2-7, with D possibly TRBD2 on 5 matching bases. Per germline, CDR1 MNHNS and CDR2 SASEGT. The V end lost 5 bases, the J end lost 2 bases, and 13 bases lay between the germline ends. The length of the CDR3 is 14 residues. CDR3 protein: CASSPRTGPYEQYF. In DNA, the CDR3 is TGTGCCAGCAGTCCCCGGACTGGTCCCTACGAGCAGTACTTC.

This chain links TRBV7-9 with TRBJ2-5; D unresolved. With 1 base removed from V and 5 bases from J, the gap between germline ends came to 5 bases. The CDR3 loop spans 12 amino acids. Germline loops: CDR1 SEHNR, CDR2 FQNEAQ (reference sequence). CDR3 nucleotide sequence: TGTGCCAGCAGCTTAGTTATGGAGACCCAGTACTTC. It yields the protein CASSLVMETQYF.

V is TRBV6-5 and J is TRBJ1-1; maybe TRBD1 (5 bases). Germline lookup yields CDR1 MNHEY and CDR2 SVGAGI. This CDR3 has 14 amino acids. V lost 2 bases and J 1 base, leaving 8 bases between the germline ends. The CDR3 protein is CASSYLGANTEAFF. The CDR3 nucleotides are TGTGCCAGCAGTTACCTTGGGGCGAACACTGAAGCTTTCTTT.